A single sample gave rise to the 23 T cell receptor beta chains below, sequenced in a study of OX40 agonist ivuxolimab in advanced cancers. Some clones are missing from TCRdb's copy, which holds only in-frame ones; the method was immunoSEQ multiplex PCR. Among approximately 26,000 clones, under 85% were seen once, and the ten largest hold about 13%. The sample in question was CD4+ or CD8+ T cells sorted from blood, obtained in a trial of the OX40 agonist ivuxolimab. The source is an adult with an advanced solid tumor such as melanoma, head and neck, liver or kidney cancer.

The rearrangement joins TRBV15 to TRBJ1-2; TRBD1 agrees at 10 bases. CDR1 is LNHNV and CDR2 is YYDKDF in the germline V gene (reference sequence). The J segment lost 8 bases and the V segment lost 2 bases, leaving 8 bases of the junction unmatched. The CDR3 length is 15 residues. CDR3 amino acids: CATSRSGQGMVGYTF. As DNA, the CDR3 is TGTGCCACCAGCAGATCGGGACAGGGGATGGTGGGCTACACCTTC.

This chain links TRBV11-1 with TRBJ1-1; D may be TRBD1 (5 bases). Germline V CDR1 and CDR2: SGHAT, FQDESV (reference sequence). With 1 base removed from V and 4 bases from J, the gap between germline ends came to 13 bases. The CDR3 contains 15 residues. The CDR3 reads CASSLEPDRSTEAFF. DNA of the CDR3: TGTGCCAGCAGCTTAGAACCCGACAGAAGCACTGAAGCTTTCTTT.

Notes on this clone: With a much larger clone just one base away, this may be a read error. The J gene is TRBJ2-7, the V gene TRBV10-3, with TRBD2 as a possible D gene (6 bases). V was cut by 4 bases and J by 3 bases, with 22 bases left in between. CDR1 ENHRY and CDR2 SYGVKD come from the germline V gene. The length of the CDR3 is 17 residues. DNA for the CDR3: TGTGCCATCAGTGGGACGGGAAGGCTTCGCGGGGTCTACGAGCAGTACTTC. Protein: CAISGTGRLRGVYEQYF.

This rearrangement joins TRBV18 to TRBJ1-5; no reliable D call. The CDR3 is 15 residues long. Trimming left V 9 bases short and J 0 bases short, with 15 bases between. The germline V gene has CDR1 KGHSH and CDR2 LQKENI. CDR3 DNA sequence: TGTGCCAGTTCCCTGGGAGAACATAGCAATCAGCCCCAGCATTTT. It specifies CASSLGEHSNQPQHF.

This chain links TRBV19 with TRBJ1-4, with D possibly TRBD1 on 6 matching bases. The CDR3 runs 17 residues. The germline gives CDR1 LNHDA, CDR2 SQIVND (reference sequence). V lost 9 bases to trimming and J lost 7 bases, with 27 bases between them. CDR3 sequence reads: CASLVGVYRAESEKLFF. The DNA of the CDR3 is TGTGCCAGCTTAGTAGGCGTGTACAGGGCGGAGAGTGAAAAACTGTTTTTT.

The chain couples TRBV15 to TRBJ1-5; D might be TRBD1 (6 bases). Germline assignment: CDR1 LNHNV and CDR2 YYDKDF (reference sequence). V lost 2 bases and J lost 7, with 15 bases in between. The CDR3 contains 15 residues. The CDR3, as DNA: TGTGCCACCAGCAGAATGGGAGGGGGGGGCCAGCCCCAGCATTTT. Translating it yields CATSRMGGGGQPQHF.

V gene TRBV18 combines with J gene TRBJ2-5; D possibly matches TRBD1 or TRBD2 (5 bases each). The V end lost 6 bases, the J end lost 4 bases, and 12 bases lay between the germline ends. Germline assignment: CDR1 KGHSH and CDR2 LQKENI. The CDR3 extends over 13 amino acids. CDR3: CASSGSDRETQYF. CDR3 DNA sequence: TGTGCCAGCTCGGGTAGCGACAGAGAGACCCAGTACTTC.

The chain couples TRBV25-1 to TRBJ2-7; a possible D gene is TRBD1 (5 bases). CDR1 is MGHDK, CDR2 SYGVNS, per germline. The ends were cut back, 4 bases at V and 1 base at J, with 17 bases in the middle. The CDR3 has 16 amino acids. The chain's CDR3 is CASSAQDLKGSYEQYF. The CDR3 nucleotides read TGTGCCAGCAGTGCACAGGACCTCAAAGGTTCCTACGAGCAGTACTTC.

The chain combines TRBV2 with TRBJ2-5; D gene uncertain. This CDR3 is built from 13 residues. CDR1 and CDR2 (germline): SNHLY, FYNNEI. V dropped 6 bases and J dropped 5 bases, with 13 bases sitting between them. The CDR3 reads CASRGRQGETQYF. The CDR3 nucleotides read TGTGCCAGCAGAGGTCGACAAGGCGAGACCCAGTACTTC. The full variable domain, in which reference TRBV2 and TRBJ2-5 provide the parts outside the CDR3, is EPEVTQTPSHQVTQMGQEVILRCVPISNHLYFYWYRQILGQKVEFLVSFYNNEISEKSEIFDDQFSVERPDGSNFTLKIRSTKLEDSAMYFCASRGRQGETQYFGPGTRLLVL.

The chain uses TRBV10-3 and TRBJ2-2; possible D gene TRBD2, 6 bases. CDR3 length equals 14 residues. Germline CDR1 and CDR2: ENHRY and SYGVKD. Trimming left V 6 bases short and J 0 bases short, with 8 bases between. The CDR3 sequence is CAIRRTTNTGELFF. CDR3 DNA sequence: TGTGCCATCAGACGGACTACGAACACCGGGGAGCTGTTTTTT.

This clone was observed a few times. V is TRBV27 and J is TRBJ1-2; 7 bases line up with TRBD1. The germline V gene encodes CDR1 MNHEY and CDR2 SMNVEV (reference sequence). V lost 5 bases to trimming and J lost 5 bases; unmatched junction nucleotides: 11. This CDR3 is 15 amino acids long. The CDR3 here is CASSLVAGGAYGYTF. DNA for the CDR3: TGTGCCAGCAGTCTTGTGGCAGGGGGGGCTTATGGCTACACCTTC.

This rearrangement joins TRBV7-6 to TRBJ2-7; 7 bases map to TRBD2. The ends lost 5 bases at V and 0 bases at J; junction bases unmatched: 7. This CDR3 spans 15 amino acids. CDR1 is SGHVS and CDR2 is FNYEAQ in the germline V gene. CDR3 DNA: TGTGCCAGCAGCCAGGAGCGGGGTAGCTCCTACGAGCAGTACTTC. It yields the protein CASSQERGSSYEQYF. Variable domain in full (rest from reference TRBV7-6 and TRBJ2-7): GAGVSQSPRYKVTKRGQDVALRCDPISGHVSLYWYRQALGQGPEFLTYFNYEAQQDKSGLPNDRFSAERPEGSISTLTIQRTEQRDSAMYRCASSQERGSSYEQYFGPGTRLTVT.

The chain uses TRBV14 and TRBJ1-4; maybe TRBD1 (5 bases). The germline V gene has CDR1 SGHDN and CDR2 FVKESK. V was pared by 0 bases and J by 10 bases, with 18 bases between. This CDR3 has 16 residues. The CDR3 DNA sequence: TGTGCCAGCAGCCAAGATATCACGGGACCCCGCGGAAAACTGTTTTTT. This sequence encodes CASSQDITGPRGKLFF. Using reference TRBV14 and TRBJ1-4 for the parts outside the CDR3, the full variable domain is EAGVTQFPSHSVIEKGQTVTLRCDPISGHDNLYWYRRVMGKEIKFLLHFVKESKQDESGMPNNRFLAERTGGTYSTLKVQPAELEDSGVYFCASSQDITGPRGKLFFGSGTQLSVL.

The chain recombines TRBV21-1 with TRBJ2-5; the listed D gene, TRBD1, was not tested against the DNA. The J call is uncertain, as TRBJ2-7 better fits the DNA end. TRBV21-1 constitutes a pseudogene. The CDR3 is 17 residues long. The CDR3 bases are TGTGCCAGCAGTCCACAAACCGGGACAGATTATTCCTACGAGCAGTACTTC. It encodes CASSPQTGTDYSYEQYF.

The chain has TRBV18 and TRBJ2-7; D gene ambiguous. Germline V gives CDR1 KGHSH, CDR2 LQKENI. Trimming left V 3 bases short and J 2 bases short, with 14 bases between. The CDR3 has 15 amino acids. CDR3 DNA: TGTGCCAGCTCACCGCAGCAAGGTAGTGCCTACGAGCAGTACTTC. This gives the protein CASSPQQGSAYEQYF.

A single count supports this clone. CDR3 sequence: CASSSSLSYEQYF. CDR3 in DNA: TGCGCCAGCAGCTCATCCCTCTCCTACGAGCAGTACTTC. The chain combines TRBV5-1 with TRBJ2-7; D call uncertain. The CDR3 totals 13 residues. Trimming took off 3 bases at V and 0 bases at J, with 7 bases between the two ends. The germline V gene has CDR1 SGHRS and CDR2 YFSETQ.

The chain carries TRBV7-8 and TRBJ1-1; 9 nucleotides match TRBD1. This CDR3 region has 17 residues. Germline CDR1 reads SGHVS; CDR2 reads FQNEAQ. Losses at the gene ends were 5 bases for V and 5 bases for J; bases not matched to a gene: 15. The CDR3 loop is CASSQRYQYRGHTEAFF. The CDR3, as DNA: TGTGCCAGCAGCCAACGATATCAATACAGGGGGCATACTGAAGCTTTCTTT.

This clone was counted once. J is TRBJ1-3 and V is TRBV5-1; D may be TRBD1 (5 bases). CDR3 size: 17 residues. Per the germline V gene, CDR1 is SGHRS and CDR2 is YFSETQ. V was trimmed by 0 bases and J by 0 bases, leaving 13 bases between them. CDR3 nucleotide sequence: TGCGCCAGCAGCTTGGGGGGCACAGCGGACTCTGGAAACACCATATATTTT. Encoded protein: CASSLGGTADSGNTIYF.

The J gene is TRBJ2-7, the V gene TRBV30, with 8 nucleotides matching TRBD1. The ends lost 4 bases at V and 5 bases at J; junction bases unmatched: 1. Germline lookup yields CDR1 GTSNPN and CDR2 SVGIG (reference sequence). This CDR3 contains 11 residues. The CDR3 nucleotides read TGTGCCTGGACAGGGGGCGACGAGCAGTACTTC. As protein: CAWTGGDEQYF.

The V and J genes are TRBV7-9 and TRBJ2-7, with 7 bases matching TRBD1. The V gene end was trimmed by 1 base and the J gene end by 3 bases; junction bases not matched to a gene: 6. CDR3 length equals 15 residues. The V gene's germline CDR1 is SEHNR and CDR2 FQNEAQ (reference sequence). The CDR3 region has the DNA TGTGCCAGCAGCTTAGGGGGACAGCGATTCTACGAGCAGTACTTC. Translating it yields CASSLGGQRFYEQYF.

This clone was detected a few times. The chain uses TRBV10-3 and TRBJ2-1; D is uncertain. This CDR3 region has 14 residues. Between the trimmed V and J ends, which lost 11 bases and 3 bases, there was a span of 17 bases. The germline V gene has CDR1 ENHRY and CDR2 SYGVKD. The CDR3 is CASIYSDVYNEQFF. In nucleotides, the CDR3 is TGTGCCTCCATTTACTCCGACGTCTACAATGAGCAGTTCTTC.

This chain connects TRBV5-4 to TRBJ1-2; perhaps TRBD1 as D (5 bases). V gave up 1 base and J gave up 5 bases, with 12 bases separating them. Germline V gene data show CDR1 as SGHNT and CDR2 as YYREEE (reference sequence). The CDR3 is made up of 14 amino acids. CDR3 in amino acids: CASSLWGRLYGYTF. In DNA form, the CDR3 reads TGTGCCAGCAGCTTGTGGGGCAGACTGTATGGCTACACCTTC.

The chain is built from TRBV19 and TRBJ2-1; 7 nucleotides align to TRBD2. Germline V lookup: CDR1 LNHDA, CDR2 SQIVND (reference sequence). Losses at the gene ends were 5 bases for V and 3 bases for J; bases not matched to a gene: 7. CDR3 size: 15 residues. The CDR3 bases are TGTGCCAGTAGTCCCCGACTAGCTCGCTACAATGAGCAGTTCTTC. Translation gives CASSPRLARYNEQFF.